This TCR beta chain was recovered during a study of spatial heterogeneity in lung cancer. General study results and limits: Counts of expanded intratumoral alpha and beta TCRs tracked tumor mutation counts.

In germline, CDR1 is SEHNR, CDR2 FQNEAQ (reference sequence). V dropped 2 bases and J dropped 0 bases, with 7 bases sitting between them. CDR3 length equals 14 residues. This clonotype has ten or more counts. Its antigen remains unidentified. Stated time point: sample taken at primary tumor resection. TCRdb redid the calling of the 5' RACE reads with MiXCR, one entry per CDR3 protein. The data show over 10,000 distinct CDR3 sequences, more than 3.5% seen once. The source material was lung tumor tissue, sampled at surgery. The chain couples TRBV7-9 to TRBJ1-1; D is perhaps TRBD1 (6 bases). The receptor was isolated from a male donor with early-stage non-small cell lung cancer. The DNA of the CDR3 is TGTGCCAGCAGCTTACAGGGGATGAACACTGAAGCTTTCTTT. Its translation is CASSLQGMNTEAFF.